The TCR beta chain described here comes from a study of regulatory T cells in long-lasting Graves disease. Study-level results: Persistent patients shared some 2,500 public clonotypes among themselves. Newly diagnosed patients shared fewer, at 900 to 1,000.

This clonotype has ten or more counts. The antigen is not known. V shed 3 bases and J shed 0 bases, with 6 bases lying between them. From germline, CDR1 is SEHNR and CDR2 FQNEAQ (reference sequence). The CDR3 length is 13 residues. Building of the TCR beta libraries involved iRepertoire HTBI primers and Arm-PCR of CDR3 regions. A single record per CDR3 protein comes from TCRdb applying MiXCR to the multiplex PCR reads. The sample lists approximately 440,000 distinct CDR3 sequences, roughly 16% occurring once. The time point denotes: newly diagnosed GD, antithyroid drugs for less than 3 months. The TCR library used RNA extracted from PBMCs. The data also belong to a second study, concerning T cells in Graves' hyperthyroidism and ophthalmopathy. From that second work: Diagnoses rested on clinical symptoms, serum thyroxine and TRAb, thyroid ultrasound and orbital computed tomography. The primer set for the first-round RT-PCR of the TCR CDR3 was HTBI.

The sample consisted of peripheral blood mononuclear cells (PBMCs), taken at new diagnosis, from a patient treated with antithyroid drugs. The receptor was derived from a man aged 35-49 years with Graves disease. The V and J genes are TRBV7-9 and TRBJ2-7; D gene ambiguous. This CDR3 reads CASSFTLSYEQYF. CDR3 nucleotides: TGTGCCAGCAGCTTCACGCTCTCCTACGAGCAGTACTTC.